This T cell receptor beta chain comes out of a study of shared clonotypes between healthy human individuals. Study conclusions and caveats: Apart from blood, nothing was sampled; tissue repertoires likely differ.

Germline trimming cut 5 bases from V and 8 bases from J; bases unmatched to any gene: 5. CDR1 and CDR2 from the germline V gene are SGHTA and FQGTGA. This CDR3 is built from 13 residues. Deep was the level at which the assay was run. It was 300 ng DNA, tens of thousands of T cell genomes, that went into each replicate PCR of unsorted PBMC. Produced via immunoSEQ multiplex PCR; TCRdb's table is partial and in-frame only. The table has some 530,000 clones, around 73% seen once. Every one of the donors was a Caucasian adult that lived in Nashville, Tennessee. Notes on this clone: Its cognate antigen is unknown.

Material: PBMCs. This sequence originates from a woman aged 35 to 49 in good health. Some clones in this sample may be carry-over from other donors' samples. The V call is TRBV7-3, the J call TRBJ2-7, with 11 bases lining up with TRBD1. CDR3: CASSPGTGGKQYF. The CDR3 DNA follows: TGTGCCAGCAGCCCCGGGACAGGGGGTAAGCAGTACTTC.